The 5 T cell receptor beta chains in this list originate from one sample, sequenced in a study of cytomegalovirus exposure and HLA in healthy donors (TCRdb year 2017). Receptor amplification or capture employed the immunoSEQ multiplex PCR assay. For the multiplex PCR, a mixture combining 60 forward primers for TCR Vbeta segments and 13 reverse primers for TCR Jbeta segments was used. As stored in TCRdb, this immuneACCESS dataset retains in-frame rearrangements with V and J assigned. A fraction of the clones does not appear; measured against another copy, unresolved V genes explain less than half of the discrepancy, and the remainder lacks a known reason. Counted in this sample were around 130,000 clones; over 70% of them appeared once. The top ten hold around 2% of the sample. Input material: PBMCs. Receptors were obtained from a woman in her thirties or forties in good health and CMV-seronegative.

The V and J genes are TRBV16 and TRBJ1-2, with 9 positions matching TRBD1. V was pared by 4 bases and J by 3 bases, with 6 bases of the junction left unmatched. Germline lookup yields CDR1 KGHSY and CDR2 FQNENV. This CDR3 has 15 residues. The CDR3: CASSRDRVIDYGYTF. DNA for the CDR3: TGTGCCAGCAGCCGGGACAGGGTTATTGACTATGGCTACACCTTC. The variable domain in full, completed from reference TRBV16 and TRBJ1-2, reads GEEVAQTPKHLVRGEGQKAKLYCAPIKGHSYVFWYQQVLKNEFKFLISFQNENVFDETGMPKERFSAKCLPNSPCSLEIQATKLEDSAVYFCASSRDRVIDYGYTFGSGTRLTVV.

The CDR3 sequence: CASAGQTTGELFF. Written as DNA, the CDR3 is TGTGCCAGCGCAGGACAGACCACCGGGGAGCTGTTTTTT. V is TRBV6-1 and J is TRBJ2-2; possibly TRBD1 for D (6 bases). The CDR3 runs to 13 residues. The germline gives CDR1 MNHNS, CDR2 SASEGT. Trimming removed 8 bases from V and 4 bases from J, with 11 bases in between.

This clone has only one observation. The chain combines TRBV5-1 with TRBJ2-5; possible D gene TRBD2, 6 bases. Deletions cut 4 bases from V and 2 bases from J, with 12 bases between. The CDR3 loop spans 14 amino acids. Germline V gene lookup returns CDR1 SGHRS and CDR2 YFSETQ. CDR3 sequence: CASSALATQETQYF. For the CDR3, the DNA is TGCGCCAGCAGCGCGCTAGCGACTCAAGAGACCCAGTACTTC.

DNA for the CDR3: TGTGCCAGCAGCACTGGGCCCGACCACGAGCAGTACTTC. It specifies CASSTGPDHEQYF. This chain connects TRBV11-3 to TRBJ2-7; no firm D call. Germline CDR1 and CDR2: SGHNT and YENEEA. There are 13 residues in the CDR3. Trimming cost V 5 bases and J 5 bases, with 13 bases left between them.

This chain uses TRBV5-1 with TRBJ1-1; no reliable D call. V was clipped by 4 bases and J by 1 base, with 14 bases between them. This CDR3 region has 15 residues. CDR1 and CDR2 (germline): SGHRS, YFSETQ. DNA of the CDR3: TGCGCCAGCAGCCATGAACAGCTCGGGAACACTGAAGCTTTCTTT. This translates into CASSHEQLGNTEAFF.